Only one count was recorded for the clone carrying this TCR beta chain. What it recognizes is unknown. In germline, CDR1 is MNHEY, CDR2 SMNVEV (reference sequence). This CDR3 spans 14 amino acids. From the reads, TCRdb called clonotypes with MiXCR, one entry per CDR3 protein. The sample carries 350 to 450 distinct CDR3 sequences, roughly 25% recorded once. This specimen belongs to a study of liver allograft versus peripheral blood T cells. Overall study: Blood and transplanted-liver T cell receptor repertoires from recipients were compared.

Points from the study as a whole: In liver allografts, T cell receptor repertoires reportedly differed from the repertoires found in peripheral blood.

This clonotype was obtained from a human patient who had a liver transplant. Part of the T cells may come from the graft donor. The chain carries TRBV27 and TRBJ1-2, with 8 bases fitting TRBD1. The J call is uncertain, as TRBJ2-1 better fits the DNA end. CDR3 sequence: CATHQGALGNEQFF. Here the CDR3 DNA reads TGTGCCACCCATCAGGGGGCTCTGGGCAATGAGCAGTTCTTC.